This T cell receptor (beta chain) was found in a study of T cells in localized non-small cell lung cancer. Study-wide points: Only one tumor region was sequenced, so heterogeneity remains possible. Clonality peaked in uninvolved adjacent lung rather than tumor. In the blood, greater T cell density corresponded to longer overall survival. Of the top 100 tumor clones, median around 60 were in adjacent lung, 25 to 30 among its top 100.

Note on this clone: Its antigen is still unknown.

The germline V and J ends were trimmed by 1 base and 0 bases, with 10 bases remaining between them. CDR3 length: 15 amino acids. Germline V gives CDR1 MDHEN, CDR2 SYDVKM. Using immunoSEQ multiplex PCR, the repertoire was profiled, and TCRdb retains in-frame clones only, with some absent. The sample includes 70,000 to 85,000 clones, 84% seen only once; the top ten take approximately 1.2%. The source material was peripheral blood, sampled before any cancer treatment. V and J are TRBV28 and TRBJ2-7; D not resolved. This sequence originates from a female donor of 60 years or more with stage I lung adenocarcinoma. CDR3 sequence reads: CASSLFGAPSYEQYF. CDR3 bases: TGTGCCAGCAGTTTATTTGGTGCGCCCTCCTACGAGCAGTACTTC.